A selection of T cell receptor beta chains follows, all from one sample in a study of T cell changes during pregnancy in multiple sclerosis. The table came from immunoSEQ multiplex PCR; TCRdb's copy has only in-frame clones and leaves some out. The sample includes more than 35,000 clones, around 91% of them seen just once. Material: CD8+ T cells from peripheral blood mononuclear cells, obtained in the third trimester of pregnancy. These receptors came from a female donor with multiple sclerosis, enrolled in a pregnancy study. CDR3s include the opening cysteine and the closing phenylalanine or tryptophan. The D gene is left open where the match is weak. Only part of the rows carry a size: once, few, many, or a class if the clone is expanded.

.,TRBJ1-1,TRBD1,TRBV30,TGTGCCTGGAGTGTAGGACAGGGCAACACTGAAGCTTTCTTT,CAWSVGQGNTEAFF
.,TRBJ2-7,TRBD2,TRBV7-2,TGTGCCAGCAGCTTACGTCGGTCGCGAGCGGGGGCCTACGAGCAGTACTTC,CASSLRRSRAGAYEQYF
.,TRBJ2-5,.,TRBV4-3,TGCGCCAGCAGCCAAGATGGCTCAATACAAGAGACCCAGTACTTC,CASSQDGSIQETQYF
.,TRBJ1-3,.,TRBV4-1,TGCGCCAGCAGCCTATTACTTGGAGAAAAGAACACCATATATTTT,CASSLLLGEKNTIYF
.,TRBJ1-1,TRBD1,TRBV6-5,TGTGCCAGCAGCCGTGGGACAGGGCAAGCTTTCTTT,CASSRGTGQAFF
.,TRBJ2-1,TRBD1,TRBV6-6,TGTGCCAGCAGGCGGACAGGGTCGGCGTTCAATGAGCAGTTCTTC,CASRRTGSAFNEQFF
.,TRBJ1-2,TRBD1,TRBV27,TGTGCCAGCAGTTTAGCGGCAGGGGGCCCTTCACCCCCCTGGGGCTACACCTTC,CASSLAAGGPSPPWGYTF
.,TRBJ2-3,TRBD2,TRBV7-6,TGTGCCAGCAGCTACGTAGCGGGGGGGAGAGATACGCAGTATTTT,CASSYVAGGRDTQYF
.,TRBJ2-1,TRBD1,TRBV6-4,TGTGCCAGCAGTGAGAACCCGGGACAGGGAATCGATGAGCAGTTCTTC,CASSENPGQGIDEQFF
.,TRBJ2-1,.,TRBV11-2,TGTGCCAGCAGCTTAGTATTGGCCGTCAATGAGCAGTTCTTC,CASSLVLAVNEQFF
.,TRBJ1-1,.,TRBV6-5,TGTGCCAGCAGTTACGGAAGGGGGTTTCGCACTGAAGCTTTCTTT,CASSYGRGFRTEAFF
.,TRBJ1-1,.,TRBV10-3,TGTGCCATCAGGGAACAGGGTACATACACTGAAGCTTTCTTT,CAIREQGTYTEAFF
once,TRBJ1-6,TRBD1,TRBV5-6,TGTGCCAGCAGCACGGACCCTGACAGGGAAGGGTATAATTCACCCCTCCACTTT,CASSTDPDREGYNSPLHF
.,TRBJ1-2,TRBD1,TRBV19,TGTGCCAGTAGTATACTGGGACAGGTCCTTTTGGGGCGGCACTATGGCTACACCTTC,CASSILGQVLLGRHYGYTF
few,TRBJ2-7,.,TRBV7-8,TGTGCCAGCAGCTCACTACCTACAGGGTATTTCGACGAGCAGTACTTC,CASSSLPTGYFDEQYF
.,TRBJ2-2,.,TRBV5-5,TGTGCCAGCAGCTACCTAACGGGGACCGGGGAGCTGTTTTTT,CASSYLTGTGELFF
.,TRBJ2-5,TRBD1,TRBV4-1,TGCGCCAGCAGCCTAGGGACAGGCTTCCAAGAGACCCAGTACTTC,CASSLGTGFQETQYF
.,TRBJ2-4,TRBD1,TRBV7-6,TGTGCCAGCAGCTTGGGACAGTTGGACATTCAGTACTTC,CASSLGQLDIQYF
.,TRBJ2-1,TRBD2,TRBV7-9,TGTGCCAGCAGCCAGCTAGCGGGAGAGATCAATGAGCAGTTCTTC,CASSQLAGEINEQFF
.,TRBJ1-2,TRBD1,TRBV4-2,TGTGCCAGCAGCCAAGATCGAGGACAGGGGGGGGCGTATGGCTACACCTTC,CASSQDRGQGGAYGYTF
once,TRBJ1-2,.,TRBV19,TGTGCCAGTTCCCGGGGAGGAATGACCATTCGGAGGGGCTACACCTTC,CASSRGGMTIRRGYTF
.,TRBJ2-1,.,TRBV16,TGTGCCAGCAGCCAACGGGTTGGGCAGTTCTTC,CASSQRVGQFF
.,TRBJ2-1,TRBD2,TRBV27,TGTGCCAGCAGTTTATTTCCTAGCGGGAAGGAGCAGTTCTTC,CASSLFPSGKEQFF
.,TRBJ1-1,TRBD1,TRBV7-8,TGTGCCAGCAGCCAACCGGACAGGGTGTGGGAAGCTTTCTTT,CASSQPDRVWEAFF
.,TRBJ2-3,.,TRBV9,TGTGCCAGCAGCGTAGGAGGCACAGATACGCAGTATTTT,CASSVGGTDTQYF
.,TRBJ2-1,.,TRBV27,TGTGCCAGCAGTTTTCCCGGTCAGGGAAGTGAGCAGTTCTTC,CASSFPGQGSEQFF
once,TRBJ1-2,TRBD1,TRBV29-1,TGCAGCGTTACAGGGGGTGATAGGTACGGCTACACCTTC,CSVTGGDRYGYTF
.,TRBJ2-7,TRBD2,TRBV30,TGTGCCTGGAGTGCACTAGCGGGAGAGAACTACGAGCAGTACTTC,CAWSALAGENYEQYF
.,TRBJ1-3,.,TRBV5-6,TGTGCCAGCAGCGCGGACGGGGACTCTGGAAACACCATATATTTT,CASSADGDSGNTIYF
.,TRBJ1-2,.,TRBV5-6,TGTGCCAGCAGCCCGGGACACACCAGGGCTGGCTACACCTTC,CASSPGHTRAGYTF
few,TRBJ1-1,.,TRBV30,TGTGCCTGGAGTGTAGCAGGAATGAACACTGAAGCTTTCTTT,CAWSVAGMNTEAFF
.,TRBJ2-1,.,TRBV15,TGTGCCACCAGCGGGGCAGCCAATGAGCAGTTCTTC,CATSGAANEQFF
.,TRBJ1-2,.,TRBV11-1,TGTGCCAGCAGCTTCGGCAGGGGTAACTATGGCTACACCTTC,CASSFGRGNYGYTF
once,TRBJ2-7,TRBD1,TRBV6-5,TGTGCCAGCAGTGTCCTGGGACAGGGGAGGTACGAGCAGTACTTC,CASSVLGQGRYEQYF
.,TRBJ2-3,.,TRBV7-9,TGTGCCAGCAGCTTCCCCAAACTCACCGAGGGTCAAGATACGCAGTATTTT,CASSFPKLTEGQDTQYF
.,TRBJ1-2,TRBD1,TRBV30,TGTGCCTGGAGTGGGGGACAGAGCTATGGCTACACCTTC,CAWSGGQSYGYTF
.,TRBJ2-7,TRBD1,TRBV11-2,TGTGCCAGCAGCCAACCCGGGACAGGGATCTACGAGCAGTACTTC,CASSQPGTGIYEQYF
.,TRBJ1-1,.,TRBV6-1,TGTGCCAGCGGGGGGGTGAGTTCGAACACTGAAGCTTTCTTT,CASGGVSSNTEAFF
.,TRBJ2-5,.,TRBV7-6,TGTGCCAGCAGCTTAGTTTTAGGGGAAGAGACCCAGTACTTC,CASSLVLGEETQYF
.,TRBJ2-3,TRBD2,TRBV5-4,TGTGCCAGCAGCGTTTGGGGGGGGTTATCCACAGATACGCAGTATTTT,CASSVWGGLSTDTQYF
.,TRBJ2-5,TRBD2,TRBV4-3,TGCGCCAGCAGCGAGACTAGCGGAGGCTCGACCCAGTACTTC,CASSETSGGSTQYF
.,TRBJ2-7,.,TRBV19,TGTGCCAGTAGTTCGACCCAGGGTTCCTACGAGCAGTACTTC,CASSSTQGSYEQYF
once,TRBJ2-7,TRBD2,TRBV7-7,TGTGCCAGCAGGCCTATAGCGGGGCAGGAGCAGTACTTC,CASRPIAGQEQYF
once,TRBJ1-1,.,TRBV29-1,TGCAGCACACAATTTAAATTGAACACTGAAGCTTTCTTT,CSTQFKLNTEAFF